A single sample gave rise to the 29 T cell receptor beta chains below, sequenced in a study of OX40 agonist ivuxolimab in advanced cancers. TCRdb's table, derived via immunoSEQ multiplex PCR, lists solely in-frame clones and lacks some. Seen here are fewer than 55,000 clones, 65% to 85% observed once, and the top ten hold approximately 13%. Sequencing was performed on CD4+ or CD8+ T cells sorted from blood, taken in a trial of the OX40 agonist ivuxolimab. The origin of the receptors is an adult with an advanced solid tumor such as melanoma, head and neck, liver or kidney cancer.

The chain joins TRBV12-5 to TRBJ2-7, with 7 bases matching TRBD1. Trimming took 6 bases from V and 0 from J; bases not matched to a gene: 11. This CDR3 has 16 residues. The germline gives CDR1 LGHNT, CDR2 FRNRAP. This CDR3 reads CASGPRQGRSSYEQYV. In DNA form, the CDR3 reads TGTGCTAGTGGCCCTCGACAGGGCCGGAGCTCCTACGAGCAGTACGTC.

The chain employs TRBV6-1 and TRBJ1-3, with D perhaps matching TRBD1 (6 bases). CDR1 is MNHNS, CDR2 SASEGT, per germline. The CDR3 has 15 amino acids. V dropped 7 bases and J dropped 0 bases, with 13 bases sitting between them. CDR3 protein: CASIGTGSSGNTIYF. Written as DNA, the CDR3 is TGTGCCAGCATAGGAACAGGGAGCTCTGGAAACACCATATATTTT.

V usage is TRBV6-1 and J usage is TRBJ2-2; a possible D gene is TRBD1 (6 bases). The CDR3 loop spans 16 amino acids. V dropped 4 bases and J dropped 3 bases, with 15 bases sitting between them. CDR1 is MNHNS, CDR2 SASEGT, per germline. Written as DNA, the CDR3 is TGTGCCAGCAGTGTCCGCCGGGACACGGACACCGGGGAGCTGTTTTTT. Amino acid sequence: CASSVRRDTDTGELFF.

V and J are TRBV5-1 and TRBJ1-4; 7 nucleotides line up with TRBD1. The germline CDR1 and CDR2 sequences are SGHRS and YFSETQ. J lost 7 bases, V lost 3 bases, and 3 bases had no gene match. The length of the CDR3 is 13 residues. The CDR3 protein is CASSSGGGEKLFF. The CDR3 DNA reads TGCGCCAGCAGCTCAGGGGGTGGTGAAAAACTGTTTTTT.

V gene TRBV7-8 combines with J gene TRBJ1-1, with 7 nucleotides matching TRBD1. Trimming took 4 bases from V and 1 from J; bases not matched to a gene: 3. The CDR3 covers 14 residues. Germline-derived CDR1 and CDR2 are SGHVS and FQNEAQ. The CDR3 region is CASSWGDRNTEAFF. Here the CDR3 DNA reads TGTGCCAGCAGCTGGGGGGACAGGAACACTGAAGCTTTCTTT.

CDR3 in amino acids: CASSQGTWVRTEAFF. The CDR3 DNA reads as TGTGCCAGCAGCCAAGGGACATGGGTGCGCACTGAAGCTTTCTTT. The genes are TRBV14 and TRBJ1-1; possibly TRBD1 for D (5 bases). Germline assignment: CDR1 SGHDN and CDR2 FVKESK. Trimming took 1 base from V and 4 from J, leaving 13 bases between them. There are 15 residues in the CDR3.

V usage is TRBV6-1 and J usage is TRBJ2-5; D is undetermined. V lost 6 bases, J lost 2 bases, and 10 bases lay in between. The V gene's germline CDR1 is MNHNS and CDR2 SASEGT. The CDR3 contains 13 residues. CDR3 sequence: CASSRILQETQYF. CDR3 DNA: TGTGCCAGCAGCAGGATATTACAAGAGACCCAGTACTTC.

The chain recombines TRBV5-4 with TRBJ1-3, with a possible D match to TRBD1 (5 bases). Germline V gene sequence: CDR1 SGHNT, CDR2 YYREEE (reference sequence). V lost 2 bases and J lost 4, with 19 bases in between. The CDR3 sequence is 17 residues long. This chain's CDR3 is CASSFPPGLRLGNTIYF. The CDR3, as DNA: TGTGCCAGCAGCTTTCCGCCGGGGCTTCGTTTAGGAAACACCATATATTTT. The whole variable domain, remainder taken from reference TRBV5-4 and TRBJ1-3, is ETGVTQSPTHLIKTRGQQVTLRCSSQSGHNTVSWYQQALGQGPQFIFQYYREEENGRGNFPPRFSGLQFPNYSSELNVNALELDDSALYLCASSFPPGLRLGNTIYFGEGSWLTVV.

This chain joins TRBV29-1 and TRBJ2-7; 11 nucleotides line up with TRBD2. J gave up 2 bases and V 4 bases, and 4 bases lay outside the gene matches. The CDR3 extends over 14 amino acids. The germline V gene encodes CDR1 SQVTM and CDR2 ANQGSEA. CDR3 sequence: CSVVLAGGAYEQYF. CDR3 sequence (DNA): TGCAGCGTTGTATTAGCGGGAGGGGCCTACGAGCAGTACTTC.

This clone is classed as medium-sized. Other DNA sequences in the same sample also yield this CDR3. The V gene is TRBV7-8, the J gene TRBJ1-5; the D gene is possibly TRBD1 (6 bases). Germline V gene lookup returns CDR1 SGHVS and CDR2 FQNEAQ. The V end was cut by 0 bases, the J end by 4 bases, with 19 bases between. This CDR3 is 18 amino acids long. CDR3 sequence: CASSLAVPGTGRNQPQHF. The CDR3 region has the DNA TGTGCCAGCAGCTTAGCGGTCCCTGGTACAGGGAGGAATCAGCCCCAGCATTTT.

This chain uses TRBV5-1 with TRBJ1-1; tentative D call: TRBD1 (5 bases). Trimming took off 0 bases at V and 3 bases at J, with 9 bases between the two ends. The CDR3 has 14 amino acids. Germline CDR1 and CDR2: SGHRS and YFSETQ. The CDR3 coding sequence is TGCGCCAGCAGCTTGGGGCCGGGGGACACTGAAGCTTTCTTT. Protein product: CASSLGPGDTEAFF.

J is TRBJ2-1 and V is TRBV11-3; no clear D. CDR3 length: 11 amino acids. Per the germline V gene, CDR1 is SGHNT and CDR2 is YENEEA. V lost 3 bases to trimming and J lost 6 bases, with 3 bases between them. CDR3 nucleotide sequence: TGTGCCAGCAGCTTTGGCAATGAGCAGTTCTTC. It translates to CASSFGNEQFF.

This clone has just a few counts. The chain couples TRBV19 to TRBJ1-2, with a tentative D call TRBD1 (6 bases). There are 17 residues in the CDR3. Germline CDR1 reads LNHDA; CDR2 reads SQIVND (reference sequence). V lost 3 bases and J lost 4, with 21 bases in between. The CDR3 DNA is TGTGCCAGTAGTATGGGGGGGGCCTTCGGACTTTTCTATGGCTACACCTTC. It codes for CASSMGGAFGLFYGYTF.

This chain connects TRBV9 to TRBJ2-5; 8 bases match TRBD2. Germline CDR1 reads SGDLS; CDR2 reads YYNGEE. The CDR3 consists of 17 residues. V was clipped by 0 bases and J by 4 bases; unmatched bases: 11. CDR3 bases: TGTGCCAGCAGCGTAGGGACTAGCAGCACAATTAGAGAGACCCAGTACTTC. Its protein is CASSVGTSSTIRETQYF.

This CDR3 reads CAVPETGSNTGELFF. The CDR3, as DNA: TGTGCCGTCCCCGAAACAGGGTCGAACACCGGGGAGCTGTTTTTT. The rearrangement joins TRBV10-3 to TRBJ2-2, with D tentatively TRBD1 (6 bases). The CDR3 covers 15 residues. V lost 11 bases and J lost 0, with 16 bases in between. Germline V gene data show CDR1 as ENHRY and CDR2 as SYGVKD.

This clone has only one observation. The chain carries TRBV5-1 and TRBJ2-5, with unresolved D. The CDR3 has 14 residues. V lost 0 bases and J lost 7, with 13 bases in between. Looked up from germline, CDR1 is SGHRS and CDR2 is YFSETQ. The CDR3 here is CASSLDISGRTQYF. The CDR3 DNA sequence: TGCGCCAGCAGCTTGGACATATCCGGTAGGACCCAGTACTTC. The complete variable domain, with remaining parts taken from reference TRBV5-1 and TRBJ2-5, reads KAGVTQTPRYLIKTRGQQVTLSCSPISGHRSVSWYQQTPGQGLQFLFEYFSETQRNKGNFPGRFSGRQFSNSRSEMNVSTLELGDSALYLCASSLDISGRTQYFGPGTRLLVL.

This chain's CDR3 is CASSPTGFTEAFF. DNA for the CDR3: TGTGCCAGCAGTCCGACAGGGTTCACTGAAGCTTTCTTT. This chain connects TRBV2 to TRBJ1-1; 7 nucleotides align to TRBD1. CDR1 is SNHLY, CDR2 FYNNEI, per germline. V dropped 5 bases and J dropped 4; count of bases not matched to a gene: 4. The CDR3 totals 13 residues.

This clone was detected once. This chain uses TRBV27 with TRBJ2-5, with TRBD1 matching over 8 bases. The germline V gene encodes CDR1 MNHEY and CDR2 SMNVEV (reference sequence). CDR3 length: 14 residues. V shed 5 bases, J shed 1 base, and the junction held 3 bases outside the gene matches. Here the CDR3 reads CASSPGQGQETQYF. In DNA form, the CDR3 reads TGTGCCAGCAGTCCAGGACAGGGCCAAGAGACCCAGTACTTC.

The DNA for the CDR3 is TGTGCCAGCAGTCAAAAACGGAGCGGGGGGAACACTGAAGCTTTCTTT. Translating gives CASSQKRSGGNTEAFF. The V gene is TRBV27, the J gene TRBJ1-1, with D possibly matching TRBD1 (5 bases). Germline-derived CDR1 and CDR2 are MNHEY and SMNVEV (reference sequence). This CDR3 has 16 amino acids. Trimming removed 5 bases at V and 1 base at J, with 17 bases between.

This chain connects TRBV27 to TRBJ1-2; tentative D call: TRBD1 (5 bases). Trimming stripped 3 bases from V and 4 bases from J, with 12 bases between. The CDR3 is made up of 14 amino acids. The V gene's germline CDR1 is MNHEY and CDR2 SMNVEV (reference sequence). The CDR3 nucleotides are TGTGCCAGCAGTTTCAGGATTGGGACCTATGGCTACACCTTC. This gives the protein CASSFRIGTYGYTF.

The rearrangement uses TRBV29-1 and TRBJ1-1; no definite D call. The CDR3 is made up of 13 amino acids. The ends were cut back, 0 bases at V and 3 bases at J, with 8 bases in the middle. Germline-derived CDR1 and CDR2 are SQVTM and ANQGSEA. The CDR3 DNA reads as TGCAGCGTTGAAGAGTATAGGGACACTGAAGCTTTCTTT. Its translation: CSVEEYRDTEAFF.

The V and J genes are TRBV4-2 and TRBJ2-2, with 8 bases fitting TRBD2. CDR3 size: 14 residues. Germline V gene sequence: CDR1 LGHNA, CDR2 YNFKEQ. The V segment lost 8 bases and the J segment 7 bases; nucleotides outside the gene matches: 9. The CDR3 DNA reads TGTGCCAGCGGATCGGGGGGGGCTGTCGGGGAGCTGTTTTTT. Translated, it gives CASGSGGAVGELFF.

The chain is built from TRBV7-3 and TRBJ2-5; the match to TRBD1 covers 7 bases. The J segment lost 5 bases and the V segment lost 5 bases, leaving 5 bases of the junction unmatched. Per the germline V gene, CDR1 is SGHTA and CDR2 is FQGTGA. The CDR3 runs 13 residues. The CDR3 loop reads CASSMGQQETQYF. DNA for the CDR3: TGTGCCAGCAGCATGGGACAGCAGGAGACCCAGTACTTC.

The genes are TRBV7-2 and TRBJ2-2; no firm D call. V dropped 3 bases and J dropped 6 bases, with 8 bases sitting between them. Germline V gene lookup returns CDR1 SGHTA and CDR2 FQGNSA. The CDR3 is 13 amino acids. The CDR3 region is CASSLGMAGELFF. For the CDR3, the DNA is TGTGCCAGCAGCTTGGGGATGGCCGGGGAGCTGTTTTTT.

This chain connects TRBV28 to TRBJ2-6, with TRBD1 matching 7 bases. The CDR3 has 19 residues. The germline CDR1 and CDR2 sequences are MDHEN and SYDVKM. The V gene end was trimmed by 3 bases and the J gene end by 0 bases; junction bases not matched to a gene: 11. The CDR3 sequence is CASSFPMTGRASGANVLTF. The CDR3 DNA sequence: TGTGCCAGCAGTTTTCCGATGACAGGGAGAGCCTCTGGGGCCAACGTCCTGACTTTC.

The chain recombines TRBV10-3 with TRBJ1-3, with 7 bases aligning to TRBD1. The CDR3 contains 16 residues. Germline lookup yields CDR1 ENHRY and CDR2 SYGVKD. V trimming: 3 bases; J trimming: 3 bases; junction bases outside the gene matches: 8. The CDR3: CAISELRGIGGNTIYF. DNA for the CDR3: TGTGCCATCAGTGAACTCAGGGGGATCGGTGGAAACACCATATATTTT.

The chain has TRBV5-1 and TRBJ2-7; D is unresolved. Trimming took off 0 bases at V and 5 bases at J, with 15 bases between the two ends. Germline V CDR1 and CDR2: SGHRS, YFSETQ. The CDR3 covers 15 residues. DNA of the CDR3: TGCGCCAGCAGCTTGGGATTTGGTGGCGGCCACGAGCAGTACTTC. Its protein is CASSLGFGGGHEQYF. The full variable domain, in which reference TRBV5-1 and TRBJ2-7 provide the parts outside the CDR3, is KAGVTQTPRYLIKTRGQQVTLSCSPISGHRSVSWYQQTPGQGLQFLFEYFSETQRNKGNFPGRFSGRQFSNSRSEMNVSTLELGDSALYLCASSLGFGGGHEQYFGPGTRLTVT.

The V call is TRBV19, the J call TRBJ2-3, with D perhaps TRBD2 (5 bases). The CDR3 has 16 amino acids. Trimming shortened V by 7 bases and J by 1 base, and 18 bases separated the two germline ends. The germline gives CDR1 LNHDA, CDR2 SQIVND (reference sequence). The CDR3 loop reads CASIGSGLPGTDTQYF. The CDR3 region has the DNA TGTGCCAGTATTGGGAGCGGTCTACCCGGCACAGATACGCAGTATTTT.

This sequence joins TRBV7-9 and TRBJ1-2; D is undetermined. The germline CDR1 and CDR2 sequences are SEHNR and FQNEAQ (reference sequence). This CDR3 spans 14 amino acids. Trimming stripped 11 bases from V and 0 bases from J, with 16 bases between. The CDR3 region has the DNA TGTGCCTCCGCGACGGACGGACCTAACTATGGCTACACCTTC. Amino acids: CASATDGPNYGYTF.